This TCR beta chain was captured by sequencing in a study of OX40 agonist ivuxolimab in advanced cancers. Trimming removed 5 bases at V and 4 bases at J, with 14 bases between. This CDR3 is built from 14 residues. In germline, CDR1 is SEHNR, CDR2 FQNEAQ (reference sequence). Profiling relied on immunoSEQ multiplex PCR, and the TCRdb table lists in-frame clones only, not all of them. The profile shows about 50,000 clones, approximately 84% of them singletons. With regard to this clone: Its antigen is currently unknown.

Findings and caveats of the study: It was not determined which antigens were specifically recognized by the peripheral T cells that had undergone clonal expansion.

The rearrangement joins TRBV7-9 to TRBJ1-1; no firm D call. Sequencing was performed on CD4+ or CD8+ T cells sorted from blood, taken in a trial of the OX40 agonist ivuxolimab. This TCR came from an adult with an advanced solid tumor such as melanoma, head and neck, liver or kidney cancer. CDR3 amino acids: CASSATGRRTEAFF. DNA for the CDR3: TGTGCCAGCAGCGCTACCGGGAGGCGCACTGAAGCTTTCTTT.